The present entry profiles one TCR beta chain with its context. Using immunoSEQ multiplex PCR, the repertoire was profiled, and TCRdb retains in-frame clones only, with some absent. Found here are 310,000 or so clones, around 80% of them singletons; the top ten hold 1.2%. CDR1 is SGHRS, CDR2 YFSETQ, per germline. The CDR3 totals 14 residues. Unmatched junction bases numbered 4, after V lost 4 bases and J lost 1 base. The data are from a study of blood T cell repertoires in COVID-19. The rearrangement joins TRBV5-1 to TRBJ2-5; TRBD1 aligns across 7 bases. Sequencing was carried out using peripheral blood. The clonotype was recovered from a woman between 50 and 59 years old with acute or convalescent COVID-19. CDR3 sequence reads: CASSQTGLQETQYF. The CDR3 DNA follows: TGCGCCAGCAGCCAGACAGGGCTCCAAGAGACCCAGTACTTC. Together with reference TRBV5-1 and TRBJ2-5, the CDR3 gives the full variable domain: KAGVTQTPRYLIKTRGQQVTLSCSPISGHRSVSWYQQTPGQGLQFLFEYFSETQRNKGNFPGRFSGRQFSNSRSEMNVSTLELGDSALYLCASSQTGLQETQYFGPGTRLLVL.